The 13 T cell receptor beta chains given below trace back to one sample, sequenced in a study of beta chain features in type 1 diabetes. The study, taken as a whole, reports: Patients with Type 1 diabetes showed moderately but significantly shorter TCRB CDR3s in all four CD4+ subsets.

No antigen has been identified for these receptors. Reverse transcription of all isolated RNA meant that expressed TCRB transcripts were sequenced. Generated by immunoSEQ multiplex PCR, the TCRdb table keeps only in-frame clones and is missing some. Of some 63,000 clones in the sample, about 50% are singletons; the top ten hold 0.7%. The specimen sequenced was central memory CD4+ T cells from blood. Receptors were obtained from a man between 25 and 39 years old with type 1 diabetes.

The chain employs TRBV5-6 and TRBJ1-2, with D possibly TRBD1 on 5 matching bases. The germline gives CDR1 SGHDT, CDR2 YYEEEE. Trimming removed 4 bases at V and 2 bases at J, with 12 bases between. The CDR3 loop spans 14 amino acids. Here the CDR3 reads CASSPDNRNYGYTF. CDR3 nucleotides: TGTGCCAGCAGCCCGGACAACCGGAACTATGGCTACACCTTC. Based on the CDR3 plus reference TRBV5-6 and TRBJ1-2, the full variable domain is DAGVTQSPTHLIKTRGQQVTLRCSPKSGHDTVSWYQQALGQGPQFIFQYYEEEERQRGNFPDRFSGHQFPNYSSELNVNALLLGDSALYLCASSPDNRNYGYTFGSGTRLTVV.

This sequence joins TRBV11-2 and TRBJ2-5; TRBD2 might be the D (7 bases). This CDR3 contains 15 residues. The germline CDR1 and CDR2 sequences are SGHAT and FQNNGV. V shed 0 bases and J shed 5 bases, with 13 bases lying between them. The CDR3 DNA sequence: TGTGCCAGCAGCTTAGATGGGGGGGCCCGGGAGACCCAGTACTTC. This sequence encodes CASSLDGGARETQYF.

The chain couples TRBV7-9 to TRBJ1-1, with unresolved D. Germline CDR1 is SEHNR and CDR2 is FQNEAQ (reference sequence). V lost 1 base and J 12 bases, leaving 12 bases between the germline ends. This CDR3 is 12 amino acids long. CDR3 amino acids: CASSLGGLDTFF. The CDR3 coding sequence is TGTGCCAGCAGCTTAGGAGGGCTCGATACTTTCTTT. The full variable domain, completed using reference TRBV7-9 and TRBJ1-1, is DTGVSQNPRHKITKRGQNVTFRCDPISEHNRLYWYRQTLGQGPEFLTYFQNEAQLEKSRLLSDRFSAERPKGSFSTLEIQRTEQGDSAMYLCASSLGGLDTFFGQGTRLTVV.

Remarks on this clone: The identical CDR3 is also encoded by other nucleotide sequences in the sample. The chain recombines TRBV5-1 with TRBJ1-3; D is undetermined. Germline V gene lookup returns CDR1 SGHRS and CDR2 YFSETQ. Deletions cut 0 bases from V and 2 bases from J, with 9 bases between. CDR3 length equals 15 residues. CDR3 DNA: TGCGCCAGCAGCTTGGGTCCGGGGACTGGAAACACCATATATTTT. Its protein is CASSLGPGTGNTIYF.

This clone turned up a few times. The chain has TRBV30 and TRBJ2-5, with unresolved D. CDR1 and CDR2 (germline): GTSNPN, SVGIG (reference sequence). The CDR3 has 12 amino acids. V gave up 5 bases and J gave up 5 bases, with 12 bases separating them. CDR3 DNA sequence: TGTGCCTGGCAGGCAGGAAAGGAGACCCAGTACTTC. Protein product: CAWQAGKETQYF.

V gene TRBV7-9 combines with J gene TRBJ2-5; D uncertain. Looked up from germline, CDR1 is SEHNR and CDR2 is FQNEAQ (reference sequence). The CDR3 spans 13 residues. Trimming stripped 1 base from V and 7 bases from J, with 10 bases between. The CDR3, as DNA: TGTGCCAGCAGCTTAGAACCATCGGGGACCCAGTACTTC. Translation gives CASSLEPSGTQYF. The full variable domain, with the rest looked up from reference TRBV7-9 and TRBJ2-5, is DTGVSQNPRHKITKRGQNVTFRCDPISEHNRLYWYRQTLGQGPEFLTYFQNEAQLEKSRLLSDRFSAERPKGSFSTLEIQRTEQGDSAMYLCASSLEPSGTQYFGPGTRLLVL.

This clone was detected a few times. This rearrangement joins TRBV30 to TRBJ1-3, with D uncertain. Deletions cut 2 bases from V and 0 bases from J, with 8 bases between. The germline V gene has CDR1 GTSNPN and CDR2 SVGIG (reference sequence). The CDR3 has 14 residues. DNA for the CDR3: TGTGCCTGGAGTCTGGGAGACTCTGGAAACACCATATATTTT. As protein: CAWSLGDSGNTIYF.

The rearrangement links TRBV5-6 to TRBJ2-5; perhaps TRBD1 as D (5 bases). The CDR3 contains 13 residues. Trimming shortened V by 4 bases and J by 5 bases, and 12 bases separated the two germline ends. From germline, CDR1 is SGHDT and CDR2 YYEEEE. The CDR3 DNA is TGTGCCAGCAGCCCGAATGGGGCCGAGACCCAGTACTTC. Amino acid sequence: CASSPNGAETQYF.

The chain links TRBV18 to TRBJ2-3; TRBD2 matches at 12 bases. Germline V gene data show CDR1 as KGHSH and CDR2 as LQKENI. With V trimmed by 2 bases and J by 2 bases, 17 bases remained unmatched. There are 21 residues in the CDR3. As DNA, the CDR3 is TGTGCCAGCTCACCAAAAAGGGACGGGACTAGCGGGTGGAGCAACACAGATACGCAGTATTTT. This gives the protein CASSPKRDGTSGWSNTDTQYF.

This clone has a handful of counts. The CDR3 is CASSLVEGPQETQYF. CDR3 nucleotide sequence: TGTGCCAGCAGCTTGGTGGAGGGACCGCAAGAGACCCAGTACTTC. The rearrangement joins TRBV7-2 to TRBJ2-5; TRBD2 might be the D (6 bases). Trimming removed 3 bases from V and 2 bases from J, with 13 bases in between. This CDR3 has 15 amino acids. Germline assignment: CDR1 SGHTA and CDR2 FQGNSA.

V gene TRBV2 combines with J gene TRBJ2-1; TRBD1 matches at 10 bases. With V trimmed by 5 bases and J by 6 bases, 4 bases remained unmatched. Per the germline V gene, CDR1 is SNHLY and CDR2 is FYNNEI. The CDR3 runs to 14 residues. The CDR3 region is CASSTWTGGNEQFF. In nucleotides, the CDR3 is TGTGCCAGCAGTACTTGGACAGGGGGCAATGAGCAGTTCTTC.

This clone is a singleton in its sample. V and J are TRBV27 and TRBJ1-2; TRBD1 matches at 11 bases. J gave up 3 bases and V 2 bases, and 2 bases lay outside the gene matches. Germline loops: CDR1 MNHEY, CDR2 SMNVEV (reference sequence). The CDR3 is 15 residues long. The CDR3 nucleotides are TGTGCCAGCAGTTTAGGGACAGGGGGTCACTATGGCTACACCTTC. Residues: CASSLGTGGHYGYTF.

The chain couples TRBV7-2 to TRBJ2-3; TRBD2 agrees at 10 bases. Germline CDR1 reads SGHTA; CDR2 reads FQGNSA. This CDR3 region has 17 residues. V trimming: 5 bases; J trimming: 2 bases; junction bases outside the gene matches: 10. The CDR3 region is CASSQLPSGGVTDTQYF. The CDR3 DNA is TGTGCCAGCAGCCAACTCCCTAGCGGGGGAGTCACAGATACGCAGTATTTT. The entire variable domain, with the rest obtained from reference TRBV7-2 and TRBJ2-3, is as follows: GAGVSQSPSNKVTEKGKDVELRCDPISGHTALYWYRQSLGQGLEFLIYFQGNSAPDKSGLPSDRFSAERTGGSVSTLTIQRTQQEDSAVYLCASSQLPSGGVTDTQYFGPGTRLTVL.